The present T cell receptor (beta chain) was sequenced within a study of technical replicates of blood from a few donors (dated by TCRdb to the late 2010s). A note on this clone: Its target antigen remains unknown. Base qualities are not at hand, and no much larger clone is one base apart.

Counted from cysteine to phenylalanine, this CDR3 has 17 amino acids. The entry retains the CDR3 DNA only, 51 bases that are in frame from base 1. Trimming accounts for 6 bases at V and 2 bases at J, while the number of junction bases matched to no gene is 13. CDR1 and CDR2 are drawn from the germline V gene: SNHLY, FYNNEI. To prepare the library, the immunoSEQ multiplex PCR assay was applied. TCRdb mirrors the immuneACCESS table, restricted to in-frame sequences. Some clones are absent from its copies; in checked studies, under half trace to an unresolved V gene, and the reason for the others is unknown. Across this sample there are about 85,000 clones, with just under 95% seen only once. The top ten clonotypes cover roughly 0.25% of the sample.

The sequence links TRBV2 to TRBJ2-5, with 9 bases aligning to TRBD2. Sequenced: T cells isolated from PBMCs. The clonotype was recovered from a human donor in good health. For the CDR3, the sequence is CASSLPLGLASQETQYF. The bases are TGTGCCAGCAGCCTCCCCCTTGGACTAGCGTCTCAAGAGACCCAGTACTTC.